What follows are 3 T cell receptor beta chains derived from one specimen sequenced in a study of Ad26.COV2.S vaccination and SARS-CoV-2 variants. The protocol was immunoSEQ multiplex PCR, while the TCRdb copy is restricted to in-frame clones and leaves out a portion. Among hundreds of thousands of clones, about 92% were seen once, and the ten largest hold 3.9%. The source was peripheral blood, collected after recovery from COVID-19. These receptors all come from a human donor who had recovered from COVID-19.

V and J are TRBV4-1 and TRBJ1-5, with D perhaps TRBD1 (6 bases). Trimming pared 0 bases from V and 5 bases from J, leaving 14 bases between. This CDR3 has 16 residues. CDR1 is MGHRA, CDR2 YSYEKL, per germline. DNA of the CDR3: TGCGCCAGCAGCCAAGATAGGGGGGGAGGTGATCAGCCCCAGCATTTT. This gives the protein CASSQDRGGGDQPQHF.

DNA of the CDR3: TGTGCCAGCTCCGCAGGGACCTACGAGCAGTACTTC. The encoded protein is CASSAGTYEQYF. The chain is built from TRBV12-3 or TRBV12-4 and TRBJ2-7; TRBD1 might be the D (5 bases). This CDR3 is 12 amino acids long. V was cut by 8 bases and J by 2 bases, with 10 bases left in between.

The chain is built from TRBV2 and TRBJ1-5, with D possibly being TRBD1 (6 bases). CDR3 length: 14 residues. V lost 0 bases, J lost 8 bases, and 11 bases lay in between. Germline lookup yields CDR1 SNHLY and CDR2 FYNNEI. The CDR3 here is CASSEARGGEPQHF. In DNA, the CDR3 is TGTGCCAGCAGTGAAGCGCGAGGGGGGGAGCCCCAGCATTTT.